The next 29 T cell receptor beta chains were all read from a single sample in a study of blood T cell repertoires in COVID-19. TCRdb keeps only in-frame clones here, not all; method: immunoSEQ multiplex PCR. The sample holds 80,000 to 130,000 clones, roughly nine tenths seen once. Material: peripheral blood. The source is a man in his sixties with acute or convalescent COVID-19.

CDR3 in DNA: TGTGCCAGCAGTGAAAACGGACAGGGTTTAGGTTCACCCCTCCACTTT. Amino acids: CASSENGQGLGSPLHF. This chain connects TRBV6-1 to TRBJ1-6; 8 nucleotides align to TRBD1. Germline-derived CDR1 and CDR2 are MNHNS and SASEGT. CDR3 length: 16 residues. The trim removed 2 bases at V and 9 bases at J, leaving 9 bases unmatched.

The rearrangement links TRBV7-2 to TRBJ2-1, with 12 positions matching TRBD1. The V segment lost 4 bases and the J segment 7 bases; nucleotides outside the gene matches: 5. Germline CDR1 reads SGHTA; CDR2 reads FQGNSA. The CDR3 has 15 amino acids. CDR3 amino acids: CASSSRDRGHNEQFF. CDR3 nucleotide sequence: TGTGCCAGCAGCTCCCGGGACAGGGGGCATAATGAGCAGTTCTTC.

V usage is TRBV11-3 and J usage is TRBJ2-3, with D maybe TRBD2 (6 bases). Trimming took off 5 bases at V and 4 bases at J, with 13 bases between the two ends. The CDR3 consists of 14 residues. The germline V gene encodes CDR1 SGHNT and CDR2 YENEEA. For the CDR3, the DNA is TGTGCCAGCAGCCAGACTAGACACCCAGATACGCAGTATTTT. Its protein is CASSQTRHPDTQYF.

The chain is built from TRBV5-1 and TRBJ2-2; no definite D call. This CDR3 is 15 amino acids long. Trimming stripped 0 bases from V and 7 bases from J, with 13 bases between. Germline V gene data show CDR1 as SGHRS and CDR2 as YFSETQ. DNA for the CDR3: TGCGCCAGCAGCTTGGCCAGTGGGCTCGGCGGGGAGCTGTTTTTT. Amino acid sequence: CASSLASGLGGELFF.

The genes are TRBV14 and TRBJ2-3, with 11 bases that match TRBD2. The CDR3 totals 16 residues. J was trimmed by 2 bases and V by 5 bases; bases with no gene match: 6. Germline V gene sequence: CDR1 SGHDN, CDR2 FVKESK. The CDR3 DNA reads TGTGCCAGCAGCAGCGGGACTAGCGGACTCACAGATACGCAGTATTTT. Its translation is CASSSGTSGLTDTQYF. The complete variable domain, with remaining parts taken from reference TRBV14 and TRBJ2-3, reads EAGVTQFPSHSVIEKGQTVTLRCDPISGHDNLYWYRRVMGKEIKFLLHFVKESKQDESGMPNNRFLAERTGGTYSTLKVQPAELEDSGVYFCASSSGTSGLTDTQYFGPGTRLTVL.

The chain uses TRBV2 and TRBJ2-3, with 11 positions matching TRBD2. This CDR3 is 15 amino acids long. Germline-derived CDR1 and CDR2 are SNHLY and FYNNEI. Losses at the gene ends were 5 bases for V and 0 bases for J; bases not matched to a gene: 1. The CDR3 DNA follows: TGTGCCAGCAGTCTAGCGGGGGGTAGCACAGATACGCAGTATTTT. It yields the protein CASSLAGGSTDTQYF. Filled out from reference TRBV2 and TRBJ2-3, the complete variable domain reads EPEVTQTPSHQVTQMGQEVILRCVPISNHLYFYWYRQILGQKVEFLVSFYNNEISEKSEIFDDQFSVERPDGSNFTLKIRSTKLEDSAMYFCASSLAGGSTDTQYFGPGTRLTVL.

This clone was picked up one time. J is TRBJ1-5 and V is TRBV28, with a possible D match to TRBD1 (5 bases). This CDR3 comprises 14 residues. In germline, CDR1 is MDHEN, CDR2 SYDVKM. Trimming took off 4 bases at V and 3 bases at J, with 10 bases between the two ends. CDR3 region: CASSSRQINQPQHF. The CDR3 DNA reads TGTGCCAGCAGTTCACGACAGATCAATCAGCCCCAGCATTTT.

The chain has TRBV20-1 and TRBJ2-7; 9 positions match TRBD1. This CDR3 spans 11 amino acids. From germline, CDR1 is DFQATT and CDR2 SNEGSKA (reference sequence). The V and J ends lost 5 bases and 12 bases, in that order; junction bases with no gene match: 8. The CDR3 sequence is CSAWDREVGYV. The CDR3 nucleotides are TGCAGTGCTTGGGACAGGGAGGTGGGGTACGTC.

This clone was seen a few times. The V gene is TRBV3-1 (or the pseudogene TRBV3-2), the J gene TRBJ2-1, with D possibly TRBD1 on 5 matching bases. V was clipped by 0 bases and J by 9 bases, with 9 bases between them. Germline CDR1 and CDR2: LGHDT and YNNKEL (reference sequence). This CDR3 has 13 amino acids. The CDR3 DNA sequence: TGTGCCAGCAGCCAAGACAGGGTCAGTGAGCAGTTCTTC. Its protein product is CASSQDRVSEQFF.

The chain uses TRBV27 and TRBJ2-1, with 8 bases aligning to TRBD2. There are 15 residues in the CDR3. The J segment lost 2 bases and the V segment lost 7 bases, leaving 7 bases of the junction unmatched. CDR1 and CDR2 from the germline V gene are MNHEY and SMNVEV (reference sequence). CDR3 DNA sequence: TGTGCCAGCAATACCAGGACTAGCCCCTACAATGAGCAGTTCTTC. Amino acids: CASNTRTSPYNEQFF.

This chain connects TRBV6-1 to TRBJ1-5, with a weak D call TRBD1 (6 bases). The V end was cut by 1 base, the J end by 4 bases, with 14 bases between. The CDR3 sequence is 16 residues long. Germline V gene lookup returns CDR1 MNHNS and CDR2 SASEGT. Here the CDR3 DNA reads TGTGCCAGCAGTGAAGGACCAGGGGCGTTAAATCAGCCCCAGCATTTT. Translated: CASSEGPGALNQPQHF.

The genes are TRBV6-1 and TRBJ2-7; D is unresolved. Trimming removed 3 bases from V and 0 bases from J, with 9 bases in between. Germline V gene data show CDR1 as MNHNS and CDR2 as SASEGT. The CDR3 consists of 14 residues. As DNA, the CDR3 is TGTGCCAGCAGTGACCCCCCGAGCTCCTACGAGCAGTACGTC. It codes for CASSDPPSSYEQYV.

The chain carries TRBV5-1 and TRBJ2-5; possibly TRBD1 for D (6 bases). From germline, CDR1 is SGHRS and CDR2 YFSETQ. Trimming stripped 1 base from V and 4 bases from J, with 8 bases between. The length of the CDR3 is 13 residues. The CDR3 coding sequence is TGCGCCAGCAGCTTGACAGGGACAGAGACCCAGTACTTC. It yields the protein CASSLTGTETQYF.

The chain employs TRBV6-6 and TRBJ2-3; 9 positions match TRBD2. The CDR3 spans 16 residues. Germline V lookup: CDR1 MNHNY, CDR2 SVGAGI (reference sequence). V was pared by 0 bases and J by 2 bases, with 3 bases of the junction left unmatched. Here the CDR3 DNA reads TGTGCCAGCAGTTACTCGGCGGGAGGGTCCACAGATACGCAGTATTTT. Encoded protein: CASSYSAGGSTDTQYF.

The sample holds one count of this clone. The chain carries TRBV19 and TRBJ1-5; weak D call: TRBD1 (5 bases). There are 15 residues in the CDR3. The V and J ends lost 6 bases and 3 bases respectively, with 15 bases between them. Germline V gene data show CDR1 as LNHDA and CDR2 as SQIVND (reference sequence). In DNA, the CDR3 is TGTGCCAGTAGCTCGACAGTGTATGCCAATCAGCCCCAGCATTTT. This gives the protein CASSSTVYANQPQHF.

CDR3 in DNA: TGTGCCTTGAGGGACAGGGGAAGGGCTGGAAACACCATATATTTT. Amino acid sequence: CALRDRGRAGNTIYF. V gene TRBV30 combines with J gene TRBJ1-3; 10 bases map to TRBD1. V shed 7 bases, J shed 2 bases, and the junction held 8 bases outside the gene matches. Germline V gene sequence: CDR1 GTSNPN, CDR2 SVGIG (reference sequence). The CDR3 is made up of 15 amino acids.

The chain uses TRBV6-4 and TRBJ2-7; 15 bases map to TRBD2. The CDR3 sequence is 17 residues long. Germline V gene sequence: CDR1 MRHNA, CDR2 SNTAGT. Unmatched junction bases numbered 13, after V lost 9 bases and J lost 4 bases. The CDR3 loop is CARGSTGTSGRRYEQYV. CDR3 bases: TGTGCCAGGGGGAGCACCGGGACTAGCGGGAGGCGGTACGAGCAGTACGTC.

The chain links TRBV28 to TRBJ1-5, with TRBD1 as a possible D gene (5 bases). From germline, CDR1 is MDHEN and CDR2 SYDVKM. V lost 6 bases and J 1 base, leaving 13 bases between the germline ends. CDR3 length equals 15 residues. In DNA, the CDR3 is TGTGCCAGCAGCCTCCGGGACTCAAGCAATCAGCCCCAGCATTTT. It translates to CASSLRDSSNQPQHF.

The chain has TRBV9 and TRBJ1-1; D may be TRBD1 (6 bases). Trimming took off 4 bases at V and 1 base at J, with 14 bases between the two ends. This CDR3 has 15 residues. The germline gives CDR1 SGDLS, CDR2 YYNGEE. The DNA of the CDR3 is TGTGCCAGCAGCCTTAGTGTACAGGGGAACACTGAAGCTTTCTTT. This translates into CASSLSVQGNTEAFF.

This chain links TRBV5-1 with TRBJ1-2, with 8 bases identical to TRBD1. The CDR3 is 17 residues long. Germline trimming cut 1 base from V and 3 bases from J; bases unmatched to any gene: 11. CDR1 and CDR2 (germline): SGHRS, YFSETQ. The CDR3 reads CASSLSGRTGQYYGYTF. In DNA form, the CDR3 reads TGCGCCAGCAGCTTGTCAGGAAGGACAGGGCAGTACTATGGCTACACCTTC. Complete variable domain (other parts from reference TRBV5-1 and TRBJ1-2): KAGVTQTPRYLIKTRGQQVTLSCSPISGHRSVSWYQQTPGQGLQFLFEYFSETQRNKGNFPGRFSGRQFSNSRSEMNVSTLELGDSALYLCASSLSGRTGQYYGYTFGSGTRLTVV.

The genes are TRBV24-1 and TRBJ1-2; D possibly corresponds to TRBD1 (5 bases). From germline, CDR1 is KGHDR and CDR2 SFDVKD. The ends were cut back, 5 bases at V and 4 bases at J, with 10 bases in the middle. This CDR3 region has 13 residues. The CDR3 bases are TGTGCCACCAGTGTTGGGGCCAGCTATGGCTACACCTTC. Translated, it gives CATSVGASYGYTF.

The chain combines TRBV19 with TRBJ1-1, with D possibly TRBD1 on 6 matching bases. Germline CDR1 and CDR2: LNHDA and SQIVND (reference sequence). Trimming cost V 3 bases and J 1 base, with 21 bases left between them. The CDR3 spans 18 residues. The CDR3 region has the DNA TGTGCCAGTAGTATTCGGGGCAGGGGACGAGGAGGGAACACTGAAGCTTTCTTT. This codes for CASSIRGRGRGGNTEAFF.

This clone appeared a single time. The genes are TRBV11-2 and TRBJ2-1; TRBD2 is a possible D gene (6 bases). The CDR3 runs to 17 residues. V was cut by 2 bases and J by 5 bases, with 19 bases left in between. CDR1 SGHAT and CDR2 FQNNGV come from the germline V gene. The CDR3 DNA reads as TGTGCCAGCAGCTTACCTAGCTGGGGAGGAGGACACAATGAGCAGTTCTTC. This codes for CASSLPSWGGGHNEQFF.

V and J are TRBV5-4 and TRBJ1-2, with D perhaps matching TRBD1 (5 bases). The length of the CDR3 is 14 residues. Between the trimmed V and J ends, which lost 5 bases and 4 bases, there was a span of 15 bases. Germline V CDR1 and CDR2: SGHNT, YYREEE (reference sequence). The CDR3 region has the DNA TGTGCCAGCAGGCCAGGGTGGGAGGGCTATGGCTACACCTTC. Protein sequence: CASRPGWEGYGYTF.

V and J are TRBV7-9 and TRBJ1-2; possible D gene TRBD1, 5 bases. CDR1 SEHNR and CDR2 FQNEAQ come from the germline V gene (reference sequence). The length of the CDR3 is 13 residues. V gave up 3 bases and J gave up 8 bases, with 13 bases separating them. CDR3 sequence (DNA): TGTGCCAGCAGCTTTTTGGGGGAGGAGGGCTACACCTTC. It specifies CASSFLGEEGYTF.

This clone showed up just once. The V and J genes are TRBV19 and TRBJ1-1; D ambiguous. Trimming left V 5 bases short and J 5 bases short, with 15 bases between. From germline, CDR1 is LNHDA and CDR2 SQIVND (reference sequence). The CDR3 is made up of 14 amino acids. For the CDR3, the DNA is TGTGCCAGTAGTGTTCAGGTCACACGGACTGAAGCTTTCTTT. Protein product: CASSVQVTRTEAFF. The whole variable domain, remainder taken from reference TRBV19 and TRBJ1-1, is DGGITQSPKYLFRKEGQNVTLSCEQNLNHDAMYWYRQDPGQGLRLIYYSQIVNDFQKGDIAEGYSVSREKKESFPLTVTSAQKNPTAFYLCASSVQVTRTEAFFGQGTRLTVV.

This chain joins TRBV5-1 and TRBJ2-3; 13 nucleotides match TRBD2. From germline, CDR1 is SGHRS and CDR2 YFSETQ. The CDR3 has 17 amino acids. Losses at the gene ends were 0 bases for V and 6 bases for J; bases not matched to a gene: 7. The CDR3 DNA sequence: TGCGCCAGCAGCTTGGAACTAGCGGGAGGGCCAAGGGATACGCAGTATTTT. This gives the protein CASSLELAGGPRDTQYF.

This clone was seen only once. This chain uses TRBV10-3 with TRBJ1-6, with 7 bases that match TRBD1. Germline V gene lookup returns CDR1 ENHRY and CDR2 SYGVKD. This CDR3 has 15 residues. Trimming removed 3 bases from V and 10 bases from J; junction bases left unmatched: 9. As DNA, the CDR3 is TGTGCCATCAGTGACCGGGACAGTCTGTTGTCACCCCTCCACTTT. It specifies CAISDRDSLLSPLHF.

The chain carries TRBV12-3 or TRBV12-4 and TRBJ2-7, with a tentative D call TRBD2 (5 bases). The CDR3 has 13 residues. V was shortened by 3 bases and J by 2 bases, with 8 bases between the two germline ends. CDR3: CASSLRVTYEQYF. CDR3 coding DNA: TGTGCCAGCAGTTTGAGGGTGACCTACGAGCAGTACTTC.